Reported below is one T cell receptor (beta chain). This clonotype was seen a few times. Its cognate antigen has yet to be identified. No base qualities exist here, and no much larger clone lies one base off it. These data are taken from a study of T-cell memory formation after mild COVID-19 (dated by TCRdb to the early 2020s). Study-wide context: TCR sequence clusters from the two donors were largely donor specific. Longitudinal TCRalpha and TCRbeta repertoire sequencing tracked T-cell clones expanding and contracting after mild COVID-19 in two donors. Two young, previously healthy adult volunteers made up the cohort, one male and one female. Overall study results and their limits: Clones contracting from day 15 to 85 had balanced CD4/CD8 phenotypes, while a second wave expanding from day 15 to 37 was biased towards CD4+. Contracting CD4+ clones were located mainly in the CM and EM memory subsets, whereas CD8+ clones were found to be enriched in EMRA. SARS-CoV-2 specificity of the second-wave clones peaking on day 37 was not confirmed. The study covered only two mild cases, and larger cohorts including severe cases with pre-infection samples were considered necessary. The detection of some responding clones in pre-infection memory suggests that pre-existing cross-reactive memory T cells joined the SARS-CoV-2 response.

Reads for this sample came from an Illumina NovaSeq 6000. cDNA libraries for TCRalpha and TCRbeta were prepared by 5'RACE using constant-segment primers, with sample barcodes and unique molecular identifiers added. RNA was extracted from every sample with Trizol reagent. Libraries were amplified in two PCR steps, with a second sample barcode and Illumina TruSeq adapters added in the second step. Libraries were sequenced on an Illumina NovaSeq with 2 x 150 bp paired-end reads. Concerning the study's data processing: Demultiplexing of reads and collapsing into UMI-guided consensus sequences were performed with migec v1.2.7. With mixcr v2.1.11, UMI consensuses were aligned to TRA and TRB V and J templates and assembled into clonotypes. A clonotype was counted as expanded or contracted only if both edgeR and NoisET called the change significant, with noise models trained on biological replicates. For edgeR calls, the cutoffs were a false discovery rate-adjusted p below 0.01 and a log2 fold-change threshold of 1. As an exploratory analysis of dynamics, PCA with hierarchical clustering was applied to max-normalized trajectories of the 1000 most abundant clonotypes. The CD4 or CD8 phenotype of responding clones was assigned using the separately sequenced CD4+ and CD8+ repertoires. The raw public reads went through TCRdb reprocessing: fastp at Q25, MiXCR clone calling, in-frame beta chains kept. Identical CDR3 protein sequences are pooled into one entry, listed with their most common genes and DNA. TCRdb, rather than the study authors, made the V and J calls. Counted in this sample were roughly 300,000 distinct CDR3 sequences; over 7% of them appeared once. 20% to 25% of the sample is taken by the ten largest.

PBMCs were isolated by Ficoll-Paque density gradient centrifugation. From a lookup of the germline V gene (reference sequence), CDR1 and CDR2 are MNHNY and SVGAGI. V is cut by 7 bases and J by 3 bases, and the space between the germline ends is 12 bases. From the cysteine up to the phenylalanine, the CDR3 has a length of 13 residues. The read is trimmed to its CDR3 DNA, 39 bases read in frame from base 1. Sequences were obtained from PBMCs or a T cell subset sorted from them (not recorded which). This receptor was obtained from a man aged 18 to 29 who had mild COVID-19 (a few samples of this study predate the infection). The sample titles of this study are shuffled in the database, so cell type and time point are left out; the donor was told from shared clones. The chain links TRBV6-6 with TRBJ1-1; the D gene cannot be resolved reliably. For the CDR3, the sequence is CASMARGDTEAFF. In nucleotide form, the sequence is TGTGCCAGCATGGCACGGGGAGACACTGAAGCTTTCTTT.